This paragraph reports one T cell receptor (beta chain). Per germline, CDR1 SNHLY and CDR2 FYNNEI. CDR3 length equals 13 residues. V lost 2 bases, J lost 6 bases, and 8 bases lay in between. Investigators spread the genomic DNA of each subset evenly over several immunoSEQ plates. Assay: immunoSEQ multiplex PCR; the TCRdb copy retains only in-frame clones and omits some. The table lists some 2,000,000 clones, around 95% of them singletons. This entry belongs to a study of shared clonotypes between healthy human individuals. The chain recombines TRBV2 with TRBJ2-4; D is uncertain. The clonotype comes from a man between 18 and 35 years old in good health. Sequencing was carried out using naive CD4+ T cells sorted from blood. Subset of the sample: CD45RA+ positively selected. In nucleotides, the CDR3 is TGTGCCAGCAGTGAACAGGAGATAAACATTCAGTACTTC. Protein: CASSEQEINIQYF. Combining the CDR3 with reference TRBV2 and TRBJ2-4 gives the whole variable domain EPEVTQTPSHQVTQMGQEVILRCVPISNHLYFYWYRQILGQKVEFLVSFYNNEISEKSEIFDDQFSVERPDGSNFTLKIRSTKLEDSAMYFCASSEQEINIQYFGAGTRLSVL.